These 26 T cell receptor beta chains share one sample of origin, sequenced in a study of blood T cells in healthy people across ages. Primers used in a second PCR of about 7 to 12 cycles were a sample-barcoded 5' primer and a J-beta primer mix. One entry per CDR3 protein results from TCRdb running MiXCR on the 5' RACE reads. This table holds hundreds of thousands of distinct CDR3 sequences, around 54% found once. Input material: blood. The receptors derive from a man aged 60-69 years in good health.

CDR3 coding DNA: TGCAGTGCTAGCCGGGACAGGGTTAATTCACCCCTCCACTTT. Its translation: CSASRDRVNSPLHF. This chain connects TRBV20-1 to TRBJ1-6, with 9 bases identical to TRBD1. After removal of 3 bases from V and 6 bases from J, the junction contained 3 bases not matched to a gene. Per the germline V gene, CDR1 is DFQATT and CDR2 is SNEGSKA (reference sequence). The CDR3 spans 14 residues.

This clonotype showed up just once. The CDR3 DNA reads as TGTGCCAGCAGTTCCCCGAGGAGCGTAGCCAAAAACATTCAGTACTTC. This translates into CASSSPRSVAKNIQYF. The chain recombines TRBV6-5 with TRBJ2-4; no reliable D call. V was clipped by 4 bases and J by 0 bases, with 13 bases between them. The CDR3 is 16 residues long. The germline gives CDR1 MNHEY, CDR2 SVGAGI.

This chain uses TRBV6-5 with TRBJ1-1, with a possible D match to TRBD1 (5 bases). V lost 4 bases to trimming and J lost 0 bases, with 12 bases between them. The CDR3 has 15 amino acids. Germline CDR1 reads MNHEY; CDR2 reads SVGAGI. The CDR3 region is CASSSGGVLNTEAFF. As DNA, the CDR3 is TGTGCCAGCAGTTCTGGGGGGGTACTGAACACTGAAGCTTTCTTT.

V gene TRBV3-1 combines with J gene TRBJ2-7, with 7 bases identical to TRBD2. The germline gives CDR1 LGHDT, CDR2 YNNKEL (reference sequence). The CDR3 loop spans 15 amino acids. V lost 1 base, J lost 2 bases, and 5 bases stayed unmatched. The CDR3 DNA sequence: TGTGCCAGCAGCCAAGCCAGCGGGGAGCCCTACGAGCAGTACTTC. Amino acid sequence: CASSQASGEPYEQYF.

In DNA, the CDR3 is TGCGCCAGCAGCCAACGGGAGGACGAGACCCAGTACTTC. Translation gives CASSQREDETQYF. V and J are TRBV4-1 and TRBJ2-4, with 7 bases aligning to TRBD2. The end of the DNA is better explained by TRBJ2-5, so the J call may be wrong. Germline assignment: CDR1 MGHRA and CDR2 YSYEKL. The CDR3 has 13 amino acids.

Comment on this clonotype: At one of its ends the junction is not consistent with the germline gene, which may arise from a read error. Written as DNA, the CDR3 is TGCAGCGCTGAAGATCGAAGCGGGTCAACTAATGAAAAACTGTTTTTT. Encoded protein: CSAEDRSGSTNEKLFF. The chain employs TRBV29-1 and TRBJ1-4; D remains unclear. This CDR3 spans 16 amino acids. In germline, CDR1 is SQVTM, CDR2 ANQGSEA. Looking up the rest from reference TRBV29-1 and TRBJ1-4 gives the full variable domain: SAVISQKPSRDICQRGTSLTIQCQVDSQVTMMFWYRQQPGQSLTLIATANQGSEATYESGFVIDKFPISRPNLTFSTLTVSNMSPEDSSIYLCSAEDRSGSTNEKLFFGSGTQLSVL.

Only one count was recorded for this clonotype. The chain uses TRBV9 and TRBJ2-1, with D perhaps given as TRBD1 or TRBD2 (5 bases each). CDR3 length: 14 residues. Germline V gene lookup returns CDR1 SGDLS and CDR2 YYNGEE. Trimming took off 4 bases at V and 13 bases at J, with 21 bases between the two ends. The CDR3 sequence is CASSPRRGQGTQFF. In nucleotides, the CDR3 is TGTGCCAGCAGCCCAAGACGAGGCCAAGGGACCCAGTTCTTC.

This rearrangement joins TRBV29-1 to TRBJ2-5; 8 positions match TRBD2. Trimming cost V 4 bases and J 2 bases; bases outside gene matches: 6. Germline assignment: CDR1 SQVTM and CDR2 ANQGSEA. The CDR3 has 14 amino acids. The CDR3 DNA reads TGCAGCGTTGTTATAGCGGGGTTACAAGAGACCCAGTACTTC. It yields the protein CSVVIAGLQETQYF.

This clonotype turned up a few times. The chain recombines TRBV18 with TRBJ2-1, with D possibly TRBD2 on 7 matching bases. The CDR3 is 15 amino acids. The germline CDR1 and CDR2 sequences are KGHSH and LQKENI. V shed 3 bases and J shed 6 bases, with 15 bases lying between them. The CDR3 DNA reads as TGTGCCAGCTCACCGGGGGGGCCAGGAGTCAATGAGCAGTTCTTC. Its translation is CASSPGGPGVNEQFF.

This clonotype was observed a handful of times. V is TRBV24-1 and J is TRBJ2-3; D may be TRBD1 or TRBD2 (5 bases each). CDR3 length equals 17 residues. Trimming stripped 3 bases from V and 6 bases from J, with 21 bases between. Germline values: CDR1 KGHDR, CDR2 SFDVKD. The CDR3 sequence is CATSDRLGLLGTDTQYF. CDR3 bases: TGTGCCACCAGTGATCGCCTCGGACTCCTCGGGACGGATACGCAGTATTTT.

The genes are TRBV12-3 or TRBV12-4 and TRBJ2-3, with 7 nucleotides matching TRBD2. This CDR3 is built from 18 residues. V lost 3 bases to trimming and J lost 0 bases; unmatched junction nucleotides: 12. This CDR3 reads CASSFSSGADFSTDTQYF. CDR3 in DNA: TGTGCCAGCAGTTTTTCAAGCGGGGCCGATTTTAGCACAGATACGCAGTATTTT.

The chain is built from TRBV4-2 and TRBJ2-3, with 8 nucleotides matching TRBD2. Germline loops: CDR1 LGHNA, CDR2 YNFKEQ. CDR3 length: 16 residues. After removal of 3 bases from V and 1 base from J, the junction contained 6 bases not matched to a gene. CDR3 residues: CASSHPGGVGTDTQYF. The DNA of the CDR3 is TGTGCCAGCAGCCATCCCGGGGGGGTCGGCACAGATACGCAGTATTTT.

The V gene is TRBV12-3 or TRBV12-4, the J gene TRBJ2-1, with 10 positions matching TRBD2. This CDR3 comprises 17 residues. Trimming took 3 bases from V and 8 from J; bases not matched to a gene: 13. The CDR3 nucleotides are TGTGCCAGCAGTTTGATAAGCGGGGGGGCGTTCGGCGATGAGCAGTTCTTC. Translation: CASSLISGGAFGDEQFF.

The V call is TRBV4-1, the J call TRBJ2-6, with 8 bases fitting TRBD1. This CDR3 contains 19 residues. Germline V gene data show CDR1 as MGHRA and CDR2 as YSYEKL. J lost 0 bases, V lost 1 base, and 8 bases had no gene match. Here the CDR3 DNA reads TGCGCCAGCAGCCAAGCGAAGGGACAGGTGCGCTCTGGGGCCAACGTCCTGACTTTC. Its translation: CASSQAKGQVRSGANVLTF.

The V gene is TRBV11-2, the J gene TRBJ2-7; no definite D call. The CDR3 consists of 15 residues. V was trimmed by 0 bases and J by 5 bases, leaving 14 bases between them. From germline, CDR1 is SGHAT and CDR2 FQNNGV. CDR3 amino acids: CASSLDGRLYHEQYF. In DNA, the CDR3 is TGTGCCAGCAGCTTAGACGGCAGGTTATACCACGAGCAGTACTTC. Variable domain in full (rest from reference TRBV11-2 and TRBJ2-7): EAGVAQSPRYKIIEKRQSVAFWCNPISGHATLYWYQQILGQGPKLLIQFQNNGVVDDSQLPKDRFSAERLKGVDSTLKIQPAKLEDSAVYLCASSLDGRLYHEQYFGPGTRLTVT.

This chain links TRBV20-1 with TRBJ2-5, with TRBD2 matching 11 bases. The trim removed 0 bases at V and 4 bases at J, leaving 4 bases unmatched. The CDR3 consists of 15 residues. CDR1 and CDR2 (germline): DFQATT, SNEGSKA (reference sequence). CDR3 region: CSARDSGGARETQYF. CDR3 DNA sequence: TGCAGTGCTAGAGATAGCGGGGGGGCCAGAGAGACCCAGTACTTC.

V usage is TRBV20-1 and J usage is TRBJ2-3, with TRBD2 matching over 7 bases. V was clipped by 7 bases and J by 3 bases; unmatched bases: 7. The CDR3 totals 13 residues. CDR1 is DFQATT, CDR2 SNEGSKA, per germline (reference sequence). The DNA for the CDR3 is TGCAGTGGCCAGCGGGGTGCGACAGATACGCAGTATTTT. Protein product: CSGQRGATDTQYF.

The CDR3 reads CASSAAASEQYF. CDR3 DNA: TGTGCCAGCTCGGCAGCAGCGAGTGAGCAGTACTTC. V and J are TRBV18 and TRBJ2-7; D uncertain. The CDR3 loop spans 12 amino acids. The germline CDR1 and CDR2 sequences are KGHSH and LQKENI. V shed 6 bases and J shed 7 bases, with 13 bases lying between them.

The rearrangement links TRBV28 to TRBJ2-3; 10 bases are shared with TRBD1. Germline V gene data show CDR1 as MDHEN and CDR2 as SYDVKM. With 8 bases clipped from V and 0 bases from J, the junction kept 8 bases outside the gene matches. The CDR3 spans 16 residues. The CDR3 bases are TGTGCCAGCTCCGGGACAGGGGTCCCTAGCACAGATACGCAGTATTTT. Its translation: CASSGTGVPSTDTQYF.

The chain joins TRBV4-2 to TRBJ2-7; D is perhaps TRBD2 (7 bases). V lost 0 bases to trimming and J lost 2 bases, with 14 bases between them. The CDR3 is 16 amino acids. Looked up from germline, CDR1 is LGHNA and CDR2 is YNFKEQ. CDR3 DNA sequence: TGTGCCAGCAGCCAAGATAATCGGGGGGCCCCCTACGAGCAGTACTTC. It is translated as CASSQDNRGAPYEQYF.

The chain couples TRBV5-1 to TRBJ2-1, with TRBD2 matching over 10 bases. The V gene end was trimmed by 3 bases and the J gene end by 5 bases; junction bases not matched to a gene: 2. Looked up from germline, CDR1 is SGHRS and CDR2 is YFSETQ. The CDR3 consists of 14 residues. DNA for the CDR3: TGCGCCAGCAGCTCGGGACTAGCGCACAATGAGCAGTTCTTC. It codes for CASSSGLAHNEQFF.

Only a few counts were recorded for this clonotype. This chain's CDR3 is CASRDTLENQPQHF. The CDR3 DNA follows: TGTGCCAGCCGGGACACCCTCGAAAATCAGCCCCAGCATTTT. V usage is TRBV10-3 and J usage is TRBJ1-5; TRBD1 might be the D (6 bases). Germline loops: CDR1 ENHRY, CDR2 SYGVKD. The length of the CDR3 is 14 residues. V was pared by 10 bases and J by 4 bases, with 17 bases between.

The rearrangement links TRBV3-1 to TRBJ2-5, with TRBD1 identical over 8 bases. The trim removed 3 bases at V and 1 base at J, leaving 7 bases unmatched. The CDR3 has 16 amino acids. Germline CDR1 reads LGHDT; CDR2 reads YNNKEL (reference sequence). DNA for the CDR3: TGTGCCAGCAGCCATTGGGCAGGGGGCTCCCAAGAGACCCAGTACTTC. As protein: CASSHWAGGSQETQYF.

The rearrangement joins TRBV7-9 to TRBJ1-1; no clear D gene. V gave up 0 bases and J gave up 1 base, with 9 bases separating them. Germline V gene sequence: CDR1 SEHNR, CDR2 FQNEAQ (reference sequence). The CDR3 consists of 15 residues. The CDR3 spells CASSLARGTNTEAFF. The CDR3 DNA is TGTGCCAGCAGCTTAGCTCGGGGAACGAACACTGAAGCTTTCTTT.

This clonotype was seen a handful of times. The V call is TRBV3-1, the J call TRBJ1-4; possibly TRBD1 for D (5 bases). Germline V gives CDR1 LGHDT, CDR2 YNNKEL (reference sequence). CDR3 length equals 14 residues. The V end lost 3 bases, the J end lost 7 bases, and 12 bases lay between the germline ends. The CDR3 DNA is TGTGCCAGCAGCCAGGGTGTAGGGGCTGAAAAACTGTTTTTT. Translating it yields CASSQGVGAEKLFF.

The chain employs TRBV2 and TRBJ2-1, with TRBD1 matching over 9 bases. The CDR3 extends over 16 amino acids. After removal of 4 bases from V and 6 bases from J, the junction contained 10 bases not matched to a gene. Germline V CDR1 and CDR2: SNHLY, FYNNEI. CDR3 region: CASSGGPGQGSNEQFF. DNA of the CDR3: TGTGCCAGCAGTGGGGGCCCGGGACAGGGTAGCAATGAGCAGTTCTTC.